These 7 T cell receptor beta chains originate from one sample sequenced in a study of identical twins. MiXCR was run by TCRdb on the 5' RACE reads, yielding one entry per CDR3 protein. The repertoire holds roughly 1.6 million distinct CDR3 sequences, with about 32% as singletons. Sequencing was carried out using cord blood. All receptors derive from a newborn girl in good health.

This clonotype has just a few counts. The CDR3 protein is CASKRGTNYGYTF. The CDR3 DNA reads TGTGCCAGCAAAAGGGGGACCAACTATGGCTACACCTTC. V is TRBV27 and J is TRBJ1-2; perhaps TRBD1 as D (6 bases). There are 13 residues in the CDR3. Germline values: CDR1 MNHEY, CDR2 SMNVEV (reference sequence). V lost 7 bases and J lost 2, with 11 bases in between.

The chain links TRBV3-1 to TRBJ2-1; 8 bases match TRBD1. Losses at the gene ends were 3 bases for V and 8 bases for J; bases not matched to a gene: 6. CDR1 and CDR2 (germline): LGHDT, YNNKEL (reference sequence). The length of the CDR3 is 14 residues. CDR3 DNA: TGTGCCAGCAGCCATCTGGTGGACAGGGATGAGCAGTTCTTC. This gives the protein CASSHLVDRDEQFF.

The chain links TRBV14 to TRBJ1-2, with D perhaps TRBD1 (5 bases). The CDR3 sequence is 15 residues long. Germline V lookup: CDR1 SGHDN, CDR2 FVKESK. Trimming took 0 bases from V and 4 from J, leaving 12 bases between them. CDR3 sequence: CASSQDPGNGYGYTF. CDR3 bases: TGTGCCAGCAGCCAAGACCCAGGGAATGGCTATGGCTACACCTTC.

This chain connects TRBV10-3 to TRBJ2-3; no clear D gene. Germline loops: CDR1 ENHRY, CDR2 SYGVKD. Trimming pared 3 bases from V and 4 bases from J, leaving 14 bases between. The CDR3 runs to 15 residues. CDR3 DNA: TGTGCCATCAGTGACCCTACGGGCGGTCCAGATACGCAGTATTTT. Translating it yields CAISDPTGGPDTQYF.

The V and J genes are TRBV25-1 and TRBJ1-5; the D gene is possibly TRBD1 (6 bases). V was cut by 4 bases and J by 3 bases, with 7 bases left in between. The germline V gene encodes CDR1 MGHDK and CDR2 SYGVNS. CDR3 size: 13 residues. CDR3 loop: CASSAGDNQPQHF. The DNA for the CDR3 is TGTGCCAGCAGTGCAGGGGACAATCAGCCCCAGCATTTT.

V usage is TRBV20-1 and J usage is TRBJ2-7; TRBD1 might be the D (6 bases). This CDR3 has 13 amino acids. The germline V gene encodes CDR1 DFQATT and CDR2 SNEGSKA (reference sequence). The V end lost 0 bases, the J end lost 7 bases, and 13 bases lay between the germline ends. The CDR3 is CSAREGRGWEQYF. The CDR3 region has the DNA TGCAGTGCTAGAGAAGGCAGGGGATGGGAGCAGTACTTC.

The CDR3 reads CASSQDLGAAVQETQFF. CDR3 DNA sequence: TGTGCCAGCAGCCAAGATCTTGGTGCTGCAGTCCAAGAGACCCAGTTCTTC. The J gene is TRBJ2-1, the V gene TRBV3-1; D ambiguous. The CDR3 is made up of 17 amino acids. Trimming stripped 0 bases from V and 13 bases from J, with 25 bases between. Germline assignment: CDR1 LGHDT and CDR2 YNNKEL (reference sequence).